A single sample is the source of the 17 T cell receptor beta chains below, sequenced in a study of cytomegalovirus exposure and HLA in healthy donors. Only in-frame clones appear in the TCRdb table, and some are missing; sequencing was by immunoSEQ multiplex PCR. The repertoire holds tens of thousands of clones, with roughly 96% as singletons. The sample comprised PBMCs. The origin of the receptors is a man aged 18 to 29 in good health and CMV-seronegative.

CDR3 in amino acids: CASTRGKGFGYTF. The CDR3 bases are TGTGCCAGCACCCGGGGGAAGGGTTTCGGCTACACCTTC. The rearrangement uses TRBV27 and TRBJ1-2; D is possibly TRBD1 (5 bases). This CDR3 comprises 13 residues. Germline CDR1 reads MNHEY; CDR2 reads SMNVEV (reference sequence). The V gene lost 7 bases and the J gene lost 8 bases, with 17 bases spanning the gap.

The V and J genes are TRBV9 and TRBJ2-3; TRBD2 agrees at 7 bases. The V gene's germline CDR1 is SGDLS and CDR2 YYNGEE. The CDR3 contains 14 residues. V lost 4 bases, J lost 5 bases, and 7 bases stayed unmatched. CDR3 sequence reads: CASSPTSVGDTQYF. CDR3 DNA sequence: TGTGCCAGCAGCCCCACTAGCGTCGGAGATACGCAGTATTTT.

In this sample, this clone turned up a few times. The chain recombines TRBV11-3 with TRBJ2-5, with D perhaps TRBD2 (6 bases). Germline assignment: CDR1 SGHNT and CDR2 YENEEA. The CDR3 runs 13 residues. Trimming stripped 5 bases from V and 5 bases from J, with 12 bases between. CDR3 bases: TGTGCCAGCAGCCAAGGAGGAGGGGAGACCCAGTACTTC. Its translation: CASSQGGGETQYF.

V gene TRBV7-8 combines with J gene TRBJ2-7, with D possibly matching TRBD1 (6 bases). The CDR3 has 13 residues. Trimming stripped 5 bases from V and 3 bases from J, with 11 bases between. CDR1 and CDR2 from the germline V gene are SGHVS and FQNEAQ. This CDR3 reads CASSTRTVYEQYF. In DNA, the CDR3 is TGTGCCAGCAGCACACGGACAGTCTACGAGCAGTACTTC.

This clone was seen only once. The chain employs TRBV5-1 and TRBJ2-5; 8 nucleotides match TRBD1. After removal of 4 bases from V and 1 base from J, the junction contained 6 bases not matched to a gene. Germline CDR1 is SGHRS and CDR2 is YFSETQ. The CDR3 totals 15 residues. CDR3 DNA sequence: TGCGCCAGCAGCCCGGGACAGGCCTCCCAAGAGACCCAGTACTTC. Its translation: CASSPGQASQETQYF.

CDR3 loop: CATSSRGTGLFNEQYF. CDR3 in DNA: TGTGCCACCAGCAGTCGTGGGACAGGGCTTTTCAACGAGCAGTACTTC. V gene TRBV15 combines with J gene TRBJ2-7; 9 bases are a match to TRBD1. Germline V CDR1 and CDR2: LNHNV, YYDKDF (reference sequence). The CDR3 totals 16 residues. V shed 3 bases and J 5 bases; nucleotides not matched to a gene: 11.

The chain links TRBV19 to TRBJ1-5; 8 bases match TRBD1. The ends lost 7 bases at V and 2 bases at J; junction bases unmatched: 7. CDR3 size: 15 residues. Germline V lookup: CDR1 LNHDA, CDR2 SQIVND (reference sequence). The CDR3, as DNA: TGTGCCAGTACCGACAGGGGATGGGGCAATCAGCCCCAGCATTTT. Residues: CASTDRGWGNQPQHF.

Here the CDR3 DNA reads TGCGCCAGCAGCCAAGAAACTCGAGTCTATGGCTACACCTTC. Protein: CASSQETRVYGYTF. The chain joins TRBV4-1 to TRBJ1-2; D is unresolved. With 0 bases removed from V and 4 bases from J, the gap between germline ends came to 9 bases. The CDR3 totals 14 residues. Germline assignment: CDR1 MGHRA and CDR2 YSYEKL.

The J gene is TRBJ2-7, the V gene TRBV10-2; possible D gene TRBD2, 5 bases. The CDR3 contains 15 residues. The V and J ends lost 6 bases and 4 bases respectively, with 19 bases between them. The germline gives CDR1 WSHSY, CDR2 SAAADI. The CDR3 is CASSPYSGEGYEQYF. The CDR3 nucleotides read TGCGCCAGCAGCCCCTATTCCGGAGAGGGATACGAGCAGTACTTC.

This clone appeared once. This chain uses TRBV28 with TRBJ2-3, with 15 bases matching TRBD2. The germline V gene encodes CDR1 MDHEN and CDR2 SYDVKM. V lost 6 bases and J lost 4; bases outside the gene matches: 14. CDR3 length: 19 amino acids. The CDR3 protein is CASRGLAGGPWTLPDTQYF. CDR3 DNA: TGTGCCAGCAGAGGACTAGCGGGAGGGCCGTGGACTCTCCCAGATACGCAGTATTTT.

V gene TRBV6-6 combines with J gene TRBJ2-4; 8 bases match TRBD2. Germline CDR1 and CDR2: MNHNY and SVGAGI (reference sequence). With V trimmed by 6 bases and J by 5 bases, 6 bases remained unmatched. The CDR3 sequence is 14 residues long. This CDR3 is CASRRLAPENIQYF. The CDR3 DNA reads as TGTGCCAGCAGAAGACTAGCGCCCGAAAACATTCAGTACTTC.

The chain employs TRBV7-8 and TRBJ2-3; D might be TRBD2 (6 bases). Trimming removed 5 bases at V and 2 bases at J, with 20 bases between. CDR3 size: 17 residues. The germline V gene encodes CDR1 SGHVS and CDR2 FQNEAQ. CDR3 sequence reads: CASSREPLSGPTDTQYF. CDR3 nucleotide sequence: TGTGCCAGCAGCCGAGAGCCCCTTAGCGGCCCCACAGATACGCAGTATTTT.

The rearrangement uses TRBV21-1 and TRBJ2-5; TRBD1, the D gene given by the table, was not confirmed from the DNA. TRBV21-1 represents a pseudogene. This CDR3 has 14 residues. This CDR3 is CASSKEDQEETQYF. Written as DNA, the CDR3 is TGTGCCAGCAGCAAAGAGGATCAGGAAGAGACCCAGTACTTC.

This chain connects TRBV28 to TRBJ2-7; D gene uncertain. There are 14 residues in the CDR3. Between the trimmed V and J ends, which lost 8 bases and 0 bases, there was a span of 14 bases. The germline CDR1 and CDR2 sequences are MDHEN and SYDVKM. CDR3 region: CASSLAPFSYEQYF. As DNA, the CDR3 is TGTGCCAGCTCCTTGGCTCCATTCTCCTACGAGCAGTACTTC.

The V call is TRBV28, the J call TRBJ2-2; 8 bases are shared with TRBD1. The CDR3 runs to 17 residues. Per germline, CDR1 MDHEN and CDR2 SYDVKM. With V trimmed by 8 bases and J by 1 base, 12 bases remained unmatched. CDR3 nucleotides: TGTGCCAGCTCAGCCGTAGGACAGGGTGAGAACACCGGGGAGCTGTTTTTT. Translating it yields CASSAVGQGENTGELFF.

The chain joins TRBV6-5 to TRBJ2-5; 14 bases align to TRBD2. This CDR3 has 15 amino acids. Germline V gene data show CDR1 as MNHEY and CDR2 as SVGAGI. With V trimmed by 5 bases and J by 5 bases, 4 bases remained unmatched. The CDR3 nucleotides are TGTGCCAGCAGTCAACGACTAGCGGGAGGGGAGACCCAGTACTTC. Translating it yields CASSQRLAGGETQYF.

The chain recombines TRBV7-2 with TRBJ2-3; a weak D match, TRBD2 (5 bases). Between the trimmed V and J ends, which lost 1 base and 3 bases, there was a span of 8 bases. This CDR3 has 14 residues. The germline V gene encodes CDR1 SGHTA and CDR2 FQGNSA. The CDR3 nucleotides read TGTGCCAGCAGCTTAGATACTAGAACAGATACGCAGTATTTT. Its protein is CASSLDTRTDTQYF.